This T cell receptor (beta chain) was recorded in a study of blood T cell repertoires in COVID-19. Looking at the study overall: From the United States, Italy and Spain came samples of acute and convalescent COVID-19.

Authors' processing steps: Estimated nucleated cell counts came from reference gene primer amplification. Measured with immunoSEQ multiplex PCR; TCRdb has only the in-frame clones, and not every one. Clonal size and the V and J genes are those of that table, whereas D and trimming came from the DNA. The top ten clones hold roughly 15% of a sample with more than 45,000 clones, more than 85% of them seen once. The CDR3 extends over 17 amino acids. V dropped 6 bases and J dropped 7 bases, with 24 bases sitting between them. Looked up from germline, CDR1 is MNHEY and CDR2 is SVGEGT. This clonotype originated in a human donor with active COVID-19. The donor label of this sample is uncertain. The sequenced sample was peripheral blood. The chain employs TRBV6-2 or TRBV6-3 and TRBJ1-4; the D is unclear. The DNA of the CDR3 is TGTGCCAGCAGCTCCGGACGGGGAACGTCGGGCCGTGAAAAACTGTTTTTT. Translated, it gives CASSSGRGTSGREKLFF.